This T cell receptor beta chain was recovered during a study of T cell clonality in common variable immunodeficiency. Profiled with immunoSEQ multiplex PCR; TCRdb holds only in-frame clones, not every one. The specimen has 20,000 or so clones, none found just once. This clone came up many times. Its antigen remains unidentified. With the read ending 3 residues before the CDR3 end, the germline J gene is used to fill in that end. V gave up 1 base and J gave up 4 bases, with 11 bases separating them. CDR3 size: 15 residues. From germline, CDR1 is SEHNR and CDR2 FQNEAQ (reference sequence). General study points: CVID subjects shared fewer TCRbeta clones than healthy controls did. T cell subpopulation sequencing would be needed to explain CVID clonality. Fewer deletions and N-nucleotide insertions were reportedly seen in common variable immunodeficiency TCR beta sequences.

The sequenced sample consisted of peripheral blood mononuclear cells. This clonotype originated in a human donor with common variable immunodeficiency. The chain uses TRBV7-9 and TRBJ1-5; TRBD1 might be the D (5 bases). The CDR3 region is CASSLGDSSNQPQHF. CDR3 DNA (partial): TGTGCCAGCAGCTTAGGAGACAGCTCAAATCAGCCC.